This entry describes one TCR beta chain. These data are taken from a study of blood T cell repertoires in COVID-19. At the level of the study: Both acute and convalescent COVID-19 samples were obtained from the United States, Italy and Spain. T cells, B-cell-depleted T cells, or PBMCs supplied cDNA or gDNA.

Trimming removed 6 bases from V and 9 bases from J, with 15 bases in between. The V gene's germline CDR1 is LGHDT and CDR2 YNNKEL (reference sequence). CDR3 length: 13 residues. Per the authors' pipeline: Amplification of reference gene primers was used by the study to estimate nucleated cell counts. Profiled with immunoSEQ multiplex PCR; TCRdb holds only in-frame clones, not every one. V and J calls and clone size are those listed in that table; D and trimming were worked out from the DNA. This table holds about 170,000 clones, approximately 86% found once. The chain couples TRBV3-1 (or the pseudogene TRBV3-2) to TRBJ2-1, with a tentative D call TRBD1 (6 bases). Sequenced input: peripheral blood. This TCR was recovered from an elderly man with COVID-19, enrolled during active disease. CDR3 in DNA: TGTGCCAGCAGTCAGGCAGGGGATGGTGAGCAGTTCTTC. Its translation is CASSQAGDGEQFF.